Below, 6 T cell receptor beta chains from the same sample are listed, as sequenced in a study of cytomegalovirus exposure and HLA in healthy donors. This PCR relied on a set of 60 Vbeta primers and 13 Jbeta primers. The protocol was immunoSEQ multiplex PCR, while the TCRdb copy is restricted to in-frame clones and leaves out a portion. The sample shows 150,000 to 200,000 clones, roughly three quarters of them seen only once. Source material: PBMCs. These TCRs come from a man in his forties in good health and CMV-seropositive.

The chain recombines TRBV13 with TRBJ2-1; D is undetermined. Germline V gene lookup returns CDR1 PRHDT and CDR2 FYEKMQ (reference sequence). There are 13 residues in the CDR3. V lost 4 bases and J lost 5, with 9 bases in between. CDR3 in amino acids: CASSSLTDNEQFF. In DNA, the CDR3 is TGTGCCAGCAGCTCCTTGACTGACAATGAGCAGTTCTTC.

The sample holds one count of this clone. The chain couples TRBV4-2 to TRBJ1-3; D is unclear. CDR1 LGHNA and CDR2 YNFKEQ come from the germline V gene. CDR3 length: 16 amino acids. V lost 1 base and J 0 bases, leaving 10 bases between the germline ends. This CDR3 is CASSQVSSRSGNTIYF. CDR3 bases: TGTGCCAGCAGCCAAGTTAGCAGCCGCTCTGGAAACACCATATATTTT.

This clone was seen just once. The chain uses TRBV18 and TRBJ1-6; perhaps TRBD1 as D (6 bases). This CDR3 contains 17 residues. Germline V lookup: CDR1 KGHSH, CDR2 LQKENI. The V and J ends lost 2 bases and 8 bases respectively, with 19 bases between them. This chain's CDR3 is CASSPGRDKRFDSPLHF. The DNA for the CDR3 is TGTGCCAGCTCACCAGGCCGGGACAAACGGTTTGATTCACCCCTCCACTTT.

The CDR3, as DNA: TGTGCCAGCAGTTTACAAGAGAATGAGCAGTTCTTC. Its protein product is CASSLQENEQFF. V usage is TRBV28 and J usage is TRBJ2-1; no clear D. The germline gives CDR1 MDHEN, CDR2 SYDVKM. The CDR3 has 12 residues. Trimming left V 2 bases short and J 7 bases short, with 6 bases between.

The sample holds a few counts of this clone. The V call is TRBV6-5, the J call TRBJ2-7, with 9 bases that match TRBD1. After removal of 5 bases from V and 3 bases from J, the junction contained 2 bases not matched to a gene. Per the germline V gene, CDR1 is MNHEY and CDR2 is SVGAGI. The CDR3 runs 13 residues. The CDR3 here is CASSQTGGYEQYF. The CDR3 DNA reads TGTGCCAGCAGTCAGACAGGGGGCTACGAGCAGTACTTC.

CDR3 bases: TGTGCCAGCAGCTTAGATTATGGCGGGGGGTCGAACACCGGGGAGCTGTTTTTT. Amino acids: CASSLDYGGGSNTGELFF. The chain carries TRBV11-2 and TRBJ2-2; 8 bases fit TRBD2. The V gene's germline CDR1 is SGHAT and CDR2 FQNNGV. The CDR3 length is 18 residues. V lost 0 bases to trimming and J lost 0 bases; unmatched junction nucleotides: 6.